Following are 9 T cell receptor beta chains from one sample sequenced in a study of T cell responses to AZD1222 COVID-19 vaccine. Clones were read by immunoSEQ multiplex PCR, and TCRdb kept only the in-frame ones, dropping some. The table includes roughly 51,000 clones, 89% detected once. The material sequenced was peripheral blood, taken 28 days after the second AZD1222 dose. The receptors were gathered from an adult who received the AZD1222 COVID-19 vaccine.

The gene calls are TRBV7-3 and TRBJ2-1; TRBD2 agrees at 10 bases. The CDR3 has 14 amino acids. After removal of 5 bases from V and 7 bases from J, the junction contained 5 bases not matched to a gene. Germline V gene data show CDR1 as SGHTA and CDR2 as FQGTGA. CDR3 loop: CASSPGTSVNEQFF. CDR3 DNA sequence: TGTGCCAGCAGCCCTGGGACTAGCGTAAATGAGCAGTTCTTC.

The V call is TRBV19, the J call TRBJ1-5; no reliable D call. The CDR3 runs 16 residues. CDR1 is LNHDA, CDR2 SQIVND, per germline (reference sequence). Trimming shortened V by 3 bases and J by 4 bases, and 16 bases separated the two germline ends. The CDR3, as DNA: TGTGCCAGTAGTATCCTGTTGCCGGCCACAAATCAGCCCCAGCATTTT. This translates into CASSILLPATNQPQHF. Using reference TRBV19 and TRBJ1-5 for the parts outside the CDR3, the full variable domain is DGGITQSPKYLFRKEGQNVTLSCEQNLNHDAMYWYRQDPGQGLRLIYYSQIVNDFQKGDIAEGYSVSREKKESFPLTVTSAQKNPTAFYLCASSILLPATNQPQHFGDGTRLSIL.

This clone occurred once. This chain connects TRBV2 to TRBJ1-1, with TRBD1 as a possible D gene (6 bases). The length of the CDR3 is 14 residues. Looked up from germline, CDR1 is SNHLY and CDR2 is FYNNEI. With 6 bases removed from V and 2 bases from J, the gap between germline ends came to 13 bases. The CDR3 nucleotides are TGTGCCAGCAGACCGGGACATTCTAACACTGAAGCTTTCTTT. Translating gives CASRPGHSNTEAFF.

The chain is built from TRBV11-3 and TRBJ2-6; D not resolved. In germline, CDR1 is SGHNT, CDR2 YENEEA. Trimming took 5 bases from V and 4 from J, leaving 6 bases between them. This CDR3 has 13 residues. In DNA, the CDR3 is TGTGCCAGCAGCGTGGTAGGGGCCAACGTCCTGACTTTC. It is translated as CASSVVGANVLTF.

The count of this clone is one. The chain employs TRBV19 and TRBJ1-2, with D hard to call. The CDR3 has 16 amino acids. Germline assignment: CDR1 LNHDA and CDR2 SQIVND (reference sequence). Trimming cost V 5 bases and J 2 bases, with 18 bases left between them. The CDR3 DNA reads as TGTGCCAGTAGTCCGCGCAAATCCGGAGGAAACTATGGCTACACCTTC. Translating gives CASSPRKSGGNYGYTF. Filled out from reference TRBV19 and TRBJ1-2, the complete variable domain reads DGGITQSPKYLFRKEGQNVTLSCEQNLNHDAMYWYRQDPGQGLRLIYYSQIVNDFQKGDIAEGYSVSREKKESFPLTVTSAQKNPTAFYLCASSPRKSGGNYGYTFGSGTRLTVV.

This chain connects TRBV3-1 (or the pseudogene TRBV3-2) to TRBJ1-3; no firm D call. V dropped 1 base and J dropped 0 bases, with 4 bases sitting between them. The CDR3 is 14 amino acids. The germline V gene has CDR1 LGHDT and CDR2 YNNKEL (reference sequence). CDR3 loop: CASSQGNSGNTIYF. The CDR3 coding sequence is TGTGCCAGCAGCCAAGGAAACTCTGGAAACACCATATATTTT.

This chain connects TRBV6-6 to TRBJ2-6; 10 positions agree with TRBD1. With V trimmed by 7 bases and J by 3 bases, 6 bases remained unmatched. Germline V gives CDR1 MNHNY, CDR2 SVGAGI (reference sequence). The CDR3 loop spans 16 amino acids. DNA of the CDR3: TGTGCCAGCATAGGGACAGGGGCTAGTGGGGCCAACGTCCTGACTTTC. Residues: CASIGTGASGANVLTF.

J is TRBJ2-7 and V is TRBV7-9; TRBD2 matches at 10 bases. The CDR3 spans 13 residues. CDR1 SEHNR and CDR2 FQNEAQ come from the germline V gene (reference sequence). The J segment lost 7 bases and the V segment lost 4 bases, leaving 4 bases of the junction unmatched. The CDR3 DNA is TGTGCCAGCAGCTACCTAGCGGGAGATGAGCAGTACTTC. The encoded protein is CASSYLAGDEQYF.

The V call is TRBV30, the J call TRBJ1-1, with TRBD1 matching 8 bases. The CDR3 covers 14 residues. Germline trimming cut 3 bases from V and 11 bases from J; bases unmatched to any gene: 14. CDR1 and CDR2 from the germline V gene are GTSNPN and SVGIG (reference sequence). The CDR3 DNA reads TGTGCCTGGAGCGAGACCCTCACAGGGGGTAGGGCTTTCTTT. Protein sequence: CAWSETLTGGRAFF.